This T cell receptor beta chain was found in a study of beta chain features in type 1 diabetes. Regarding this clone: The antigen is undetermined.

TCRB transcripts that were expressed got sequenced, as all of the isolated RNA had been reverse transcribed. Read counts averaged around 4 million for samples of naive, central memory and regulatory T cells. Sequencing used immunoSEQ multiplex PCR; TCRdb keeps in-frame clones, though not all of them. Found here are hundreds of thousands of clones, over 12% of them singletons; the top ten hold around 0.026%. The length of the CDR3 is 15 residues. The germline gives CDR1 WSHSY, CDR2 SAAADI. The ends lost 4 bases at V and 8 bases at J; junction bases unmatched: 6. Study observations and caveats: Although PCR might favor shorter templates, it would do so equally in patients and controls.

Sequencing input: naive CD4+ T cells from blood. The TCR sequence derives from a woman aged 35 to 49 in good health. This chain joins TRBV10-2 and TRBJ2-1; TRBD2 aligns across 12 bases. The CDR3 here is CASSALAGGPYEQFF. The DNA for the CDR3 is TGCGCCAGCAGTGCCCTAGCGGGGGGGCCTTATGAGCAGTTCTTC.